The present entry profiles one T cell receptor beta chain with its context. This entry comes from a study of blood T cell repertoires in COVID-19. Assay: immunoSEQ multiplex PCR; the TCRdb copy retains only in-frame clones and omits some. The table lists under 50,000 clones, 90% of them singletons. CDR1 and CDR2 from the germline V gene are SNHLY and FYNNEI. Trimming removed 6 bases at V and 4 bases at J, with 14 bases between. The CDR3 length is 14 residues. The sequenced sample consisted of peripheral blood. The receptor's source is a man in his 70s with active COVID-19. The V and J genes are TRBV2 and TRBJ2-3; possible D gene TRBD1, 6 bases. CDR3: CASSHTDRSDTQYF. The CDR3 coding sequence is TGTGCCAGCAGCCATACCGACAGGTCAGATACGCAGTATTTT.